Below, 21 T cell receptor beta chains from the same sample are listed, as sequenced in a study of blood T cell repertoires in COVID-19. Clones were sequenced by immunoSEQ multiplex PCR, and TCRdb holds only the in-frame ones, with some missing. The profile covers 120,000 to 150,000 clones, with 85% appearing a single time and roughly 2.9% taken by the ten largest. The sequenced sample consisted of peripheral blood. These receptors were taken from a man aged 45 to 65 with acute or convalescent COVID-19.

The rearrangement joins TRBV2 to TRBJ1-5; D may be TRBD1 (5 bases). This CDR3 is built from 16 residues. CDR1 SNHLY and CDR2 FYNNEI come from the germline V gene. V was trimmed by 5 bases and J by 5 bases, leaving 19 bases between them. CDR3 DNA: TGTGCCAGCAGTACCACTTCAGGGTCTTCAGATCAGCCCCAGCATTTT. It specifies CASSTTSGSSDQPQHF.

The chain links TRBV12-3 or TRBV12-4 to TRBJ1-5; 7 nucleotides agree with TRBD1. This CDR3 is built from 13 residues. Trimming at V came to 5 bases and at J to 6 bases, leaving 4 bases not matched to a gene. For the CDR3, the DNA is TGTGCCAGCAGTGTTGCAGGGGGTCAGCCCCAGCATTTT. Translating gives CASSVAGGQPQHF.

The chain carries TRBV10-3 and TRBJ2-2; a possible D gene is TRBD1 (7 bases). Germline V gene sequence: CDR1 ENHRY, CDR2 SYGVKD. V lost 5 bases and J lost 2, with 18 bases in between. This CDR3 contains 17 residues. CDR3 sequence: CAISTRGAASNTGELFF. The CDR3 bases are TGTGCCATCAGTACCAGGGGGGCAGCGTCCAACACCGGGGAGCTGTTTTTT.

V is TRBV6-1 and J is TRBJ2-5; D is unresolved. Germline V gene sequence: CDR1 MNHNS, CDR2 SASEGT. With 3 bases removed from V and 9 bases from J, the gap between germline ends came to 11 bases. The CDR3 length is 12 residues. In DNA form, the CDR3 reads TGTGCCAGCAGTGAGGCCTTAGGAGCCCAGTACTTC. Its protein is CASSEALGAQYF.

This chain connects TRBV5-1 to TRBJ2-2, with TRBD2 as a possible D gene (5 bases). CDR1 is SGHRS, CDR2 YFSETQ, per germline. The CDR3 covers 15 residues. V lost 3 bases, J lost 4 bases, and 13 bases lay in between. The CDR3 loop is CASSSEGRGTGELFF. The CDR3 region has the DNA TGCGCCAGCAGCTCAGAGGGCAGAGGCACCGGGGAGCTGTTTTTT.

This chain uses TRBV7-2 with TRBJ2-7, with 12 bases fitting TRBD2. The junction had 10 bases not matched to a gene; V was cut back by 5 bases and J by 11 bases. This CDR3 has 14 residues. CDR1 SGHTA and CDR2 FQGNSA come from the germline V gene. CDR3 sequence reads: CASSPLTSGRAKYF. CDR3 in DNA: TGTGCCAGCAGCCCTTTGACTAGCGGGAGAGCGAAGTACTTC.

The chain links TRBV12-3 or TRBV12-4 to TRBJ2-3; tentative D call: TRBD2 (6 bases). The CDR3 is made up of 12 amino acids. V was shortened by 7 bases and J by 4 bases, with 9 bases between the two germline ends. The CDR3 bases are TGTGCCAGCAAGTGGGGGGCAGATACGCAGTATTTT. Translated: CASKWGADTQYF.

This clone was recorded only once. This sequence joins TRBV28 and TRBJ1-1; possible D gene TRBD1, 6 bases. Germline values: CDR1 MDHEN, CDR2 SYDVKM. V shed 5 bases and J shed 0 bases, with 13 bases lying between them. The CDR3 consists of 15 residues. CDR3 protein: CASSRPDSMNTEAFF. The CDR3 DNA sequence: TGTGCCAGCAGTAGGCCGGACAGTATGAACACTGAAGCTTTCTTT.

The chain links TRBV5-4 to TRBJ2-1; 12 bases line up with TRBD2. The CDR3 has 16 residues. Germline-derived CDR1 and CDR2 are SGHNT and YYREEE (reference sequence). With V trimmed by 0 bases and J by 8 bases, 6 bases remained unmatched. DNA for the CDR3: TGTGCCAGCAGCTTGGGGCTAGCGGGAGGGATCGATGAGCAGTTCTTC. Translation gives CASSLGLAGGIDEQFF.

CDR3 coding DNA: TGTGCCAGCAGCAGGGACAGCCGCTCTGGAAACACCATATATTTT. Translating it yields CASSRDSRSGNTIYF. The chain couples TRBV5-4 to TRBJ1-3; 7 bases fit TRBD1. CDR3 length: 15 amino acids. V gave up 4 bases and J gave up 0 bases; unmatched junction bases: 4. Germline CDR1 SGHNT, CDR2 YYREEE (reference sequence).

V and J are TRBV12-3 or TRBV12-4 and TRBJ1-2; tentatively, D is TRBD1 (5 bases). V was trimmed by 6 bases and J by 6 bases, leaving 8 bases between them. This CDR3 region has 11 residues. The chain's CDR3 is CASSRADGYTF. Written as DNA, the CDR3 is TGTGCCAGCAGCAGGGCGGATGGCTACACCTTC.

V gene TRBV24-1 combines with J gene TRBJ2-7; D ambiguous. The CDR3 has 13 residues. With 5 bases removed from V and 4 bases from J, the gap between germline ends came to 11 bases. From germline, CDR1 is KGHDR and CDR2 SFDVKD. DNA for the CDR3: TGTGCCACCAGTGCACCGGGTAGGTACGAGCAGTACTTC. This gives the protein CATSAPGRYEQYF.

The chain has TRBV2 and TRBJ2-1, with no clear D. Germline V lookup: CDR1 SNHLY, CDR2 FYNNEI. V lost 1 base, J lost 12 bases, and 7 bases lay in between. The CDR3 totals 11 residues. This CDR3 reads CASSEGAWQFF. The CDR3 DNA is TGTGCCAGCAGTGAAGGGGCTTGGCAGTTCTTC. The complete variable domain, with remaining parts taken from reference TRBV2 and TRBJ2-1, reads EPEVTQTPSHQVTQMGQEVILRCVPISNHLYFYWYRQILGQKVEFLVSFYNNEISEKSEIFDDQFSVERPDGSNFTLKIRSTKLEDSAMYFCASSEGAWQFFGPGTRLTVL.

This clone appeared once. The DNA for the CDR3 is TGCGCCAGCAGCTTGCCCCCGGATGGAGCTTATGGCTACACCTTC. As protein: CASSLPPDGAYGYTF. The gene calls are TRBV5-1 and TRBJ1-2; D is unresolved. The CDR3 covers 15 residues. V gave up 1 base and J gave up 5 bases, with 15 bases separating them. Germline CDR1 is SGHRS and CDR2 is YFSETQ.

The chain is built from TRBV7-9 and TRBJ2-4, with TRBD1 matching over 9 bases. The CDR3 has 15 amino acids. CDR1 and CDR2 from the germline V gene are SEHNR and FQNEAQ (reference sequence). Trimming took 3 bases from V and 9 from J; bases not matched to a gene: 9. The CDR3 nucleotides read TGTGCCAGCAGCTTTACAGGGGGCCCGGGTCCCATTCAGTACTTC. Its translation: CASSFTGGPGPIQYF.

The V call is TRBV28, the J call TRBJ2-5; 7 bases are a match to TRBD1. The junction had 5 bases not matched to a gene; V was cut back by 2 bases and J by 2 bases. CDR1 is MDHEN and CDR2 is SYDVKM in the germline V gene. The CDR3 totals 15 residues. The CDR3 here is CASSLNRGKQETQYF. DNA for the CDR3: TGTGCCAGCAGTTTAAACAGGGGCAAGCAAGAGACCCAGTACTTC.

In this sample, this clone turned up a few times. V and J are TRBV5-4 and TRBJ1-6, with D hard to call. Germline lookup yields CDR1 SGHNT and CDR2 YYREEE (reference sequence). This CDR3 region has 15 residues. With 2 bases removed from V and 1 base from J, the gap between germline ends came to 7 bases. The CDR3 coding sequence is TGTGCCAGCAGCTTCCGAGGTTCCTATAATTCACCCCTCCACTTT. Its translation: CASSFRGSYNSPLHF.

The rearrangement uses TRBV7-3 and TRBJ2-1, with 7 bases lining up with TRBD2. This CDR3 region has 14 residues. Trimming cost V 7 bases and J 2 bases; bases outside gene matches: 5. Germline values: CDR1 SGHTA, CDR2 FQGTGA. In nucleotides, the CDR3 is TGTGCCAGCAAACGGGGGGAAGCCTACAATGAGCAGTTCTTC. It codes for CASKRGEAYNEQFF.

This clone has only one observation. The V gene is TRBV11-1, the J gene TRBJ2-5, with D maybe TRBD1 (6 bases). V lost 4 bases, J lost 5 bases, and 20 bases lay in between. Per the germline V gene, CDR1 is SGHAT and CDR2 is FQDESV (reference sequence). This CDR3 is built from 16 residues. The CDR3 spells CASSSPGQGPRETQYF. The DNA for the CDR3 is TGTGCCAGCAGCTCCCCGGGACAAGGGCCCCGGGAGACCCAGTACTTC.

The chain links TRBV5-4 to TRBJ1-2; TRBD1 matches at 7 bases. Trimming took 0 bases from V and 6 from J; bases not matched to a gene: 5. CDR1 and CDR2 from the germline V gene are SGHNT and YYREEE (reference sequence). The CDR3 is 14 amino acids. For the CDR3, the DNA is TGTGCCAGCAGCTTGGCACAGGGGCCCCATGGCTACACCTTC. Translation: CASSLAQGPHGYTF.

The chain joins TRBV9 to TRBJ1-2, with TRBD1 identical over 9 bases. CDR1 SGDLS and CDR2 YYNGEE come from the germline V gene. Trimming at V came to 3 bases and at J to 8 bases, leaving 8 bases not matched to a gene. CDR3 length equals 14 residues. CDR3 bases: TGTGCCAGCAGCGACCGGGACAGGGTGGGAGGCTACACCTTC. Its protein product is CASSDRDRVGGYTF.